The sample holds a few counts of the clone carrying this T cell receptor beta chain. Its antigen is unknown. The data originate from a study of blood T cells in healthy people across ages. Overall study findings and caveats: The authors considered diversity estimates from one million T cells to be underestimates. Older age went with lower TCR beta diversity per million T cells, in a roughly linear way.

A second about 6 to 12 cycle PCR used barcoded and J-beta primers. Every single cDNA molecule received a tag from a template-switch adaptor with 12 random nucleotides. MiXCR was run by TCRdb on the 5' RACE reads, yielding one entry per CDR3 protein. The profile shows 1.5 million to 2 million distinct CDR3 sequences, approximately 28% of them singletons. V gave up 5 bases and J gave up 6 bases, with 17 bases separating them. CDR3 length: 15 residues. From germline, CDR1 is MDHEN and CDR2 SYDVKM. The chain employs TRBV28 and TRBJ2-1; tentative D call: TRBD2 (6 bases). The specimen sequenced was blood. This clonotype originated in a woman younger than 45 in good health. DNA of the CDR3: TGTGCCAGCAGTCCCCCGGGGAGGACCACCAATGAGCAGTTCTTC. The encoded protein is CASSPPGRTTNEQFF.